A selection of T cell receptor beta chains follows, all from one sample in a study of a mutant IDH1 vaccine in newly diagnosed glioma. These receptors have no known antigen. Method: immunoSEQ multiplex PCR; TCRdb's copy keeps in-frame clones and lacks some. Among some 13,000 clones listed, around 78% were seen once. Sequenced material: PBMCs, taken from a glioma patient whose treatment included an IDH1 peptide vaccine. The receptors stem from a woman in her 40s with glioma. The CDR3 runs from the conserved cysteine through the conserved F or W. D genes are given only for firm matches. Clone size is shown for a subset of rows, as once, few, many or a class of expanded clone.

size	V	J	D	CDR3	DNA
few	TRBV27	TRBJ2-1	.	CASSLPLGGGNNEQFF	TGTGCCAGCAGCTTACCCCTTGGGGGAGGAAACAATGAGCAGTTCTTC
.	TRBV7-2	TRBJ2-1	.	CASSLAGSSYNEQFF	TGTGCCAGCAGCTTAGCCGGGAGTTCCTACAATGAGCAGTTCTTC
.	TRBV7-8	TRBJ2-5	TRBD2	CASSVELAGAGETQYF	TGTGCCAGCAGCGTAGAGCTAGCGGGGGCAGGAGAGACCCAGTACTTC
few	TRBV4-1	TRBJ2-1	TRBD1	CASSPWTGINNEQFF	TGCGCCAGCAGCCCATGGACAGGGATAAACAATGAGCAGTTCTTC
.	TRBV7-2	TRBJ1-5	.	CASSSQAHQPQHF	TGTGCCAGCAGCTCACAGGCCCATCAGCCCCAGCATTTT
few	TRBV28	TRBJ1-1	TRBD1	CASSLNRGTEAFF	TGTGCCAGCAGTTTAAACAGGGGGACTGAAGCTTTCTTT
few	TRBV9	TRBJ2-1	.	CASSGQGGGEQFF	TGTGCCAGCAGCGGACAGGGAGGTGGTGAGCAGTTCTTC
.	TRBV5-4	TRBJ1-4	.	CASSLDLGADEKLFF	TGTGCCAGCAGCTTGGATCTAGGTGCGGATGAAAAACTGTTTTTT
.	TRBV29-1	TRBJ1-3	TRBD1	CSGQGAGGNTIYF	TGCAGCGGACAGGGGGCGGGTGGAAACACCATATATTTT
.	TRBV25-1	TRBJ1-2	.	CASSTGGSNYGYTF	TGTGCCAGCAGTACCGGGGGCTCCAACTATGGCTACACCTTC
once	TRBV18	TRBJ2-2	TRBD1	CASGQDLTGELFF	TGTGCCAGCGGACAGGACCTCACCGGGGAGCTGTTTTTT
.	TRBV5-5	TRBJ1-2	.	CASSLRLHREGYGYTF	TGTGCCAGCAGCTTGAGATTGCACAGGGAAGGCTATGGCTACACCTTC
.	TRBV28	TRBJ2-5	.	CASSTIDGGKETQYF	TGTGCCAGCAGTACCATCGACGGGGGAAAGGAGACCCAGTACTTC
.	TRBV9	TRBJ2-5	.	CASSPPSGQETQYF	TGTGCCAGCAGCCCCCCGTCAGGCCAAGAGACCCAGTACTTC
.	TRBV10-3	TRBJ2-5	TRBD2	CAISPTDSGGGETQYF	TGTGCCATCTCCCCTACCGATAGCGGGGGGGGAGAGACCCAGTACTTC
.	TRBV13	TRBJ1-3	TRBD1	CASSLTGGAGGNTIYF	TGTGCCAGCAGCTTAACAGGGGGCGCGGGTGGAAACACCATATATTTT
.	TRBV6-1	TRBJ1-4	TRBD1	CASSEGQGAEKLFF	TGTGCCAGCAGTGAAGGACAGGGGGCTGAAAAACTGTTTTTT
.	TRBV7-6	TRBJ1-5	.	CASSLGPMGQPQHF	TGTGCCAGCAGCTTAGGACCCATGGGCCAGCCCCAGCATTTT
large	TRBV25-1	TRBJ2-2	TRBD2	CASSDSGGGITGELFF	TGTGCCAGCAGTGATAGTGGCGGGGGGATTACCGGGGAGCTGTTTTTT
.	TRBV4-2	TRBJ2-1	.	CASSQRAGYNEQFF	TGTGCCAGCAGCCAGCGGGCGGGCTACAATGAGCAGTTCTTC
few	TRBV4-2	TRBJ2-2	.	CASSQRGRQGLNTGELFF	TGTGCCAGCAGCCAGAGGGGCCGACAGGGACTGAACACCGGGGAGCTGTTTTTT
once	TRBV19	TRBJ2-7	TRBD1	CASSPGTVYEQYF	TGTGCCAGTAGTCCAGGGACAGTATACGAGCAGTACTTC
.	TRBV28	TRBJ2-5	.	CASSFSLVGTLTRPQETQYF	TGTGCCAGCAGTTTTAGTCTTGTCGGGACTCTCACCAGACCCCAAGAGACCCAGTACTTC
.	TRBV5-1	TRBJ2-5	TRBD1	CASSLTGGETQYF	TGCGCCAGCAGCTTGACAGGGGGAGAGACCCAGTACTTC
.	TRBV4-3	TRBJ2-2	.	CASSQDPWTGELFF	TGCGCCAGCAGCCAAGATCCTTGGACCGGGGAGCTGTTTTTT
.	TRBV19	TRBJ2-2	TRBD2	CASSIAAGVVSNTGELFF	TGTGCCAGTAGTATAGCGGCGGGAGTTGTTTCGAACACCGGGGAGCTGTTTTTT
.	TRBV28	TRBJ1-1	TRBD1	CASSLSGQFNTEAFF	TGTGCCAGCAGTTTATCGGGACAGTTTAACACTGAAGCTTTCTTT
.	TRBV5-1	TRBJ2-3	TRBD2	CASSPRGDGTDTQYF	TGCGCCAGCAGCCCTCGGGGGGACGGCACAGATACGCAGTATTTT
.	TRBV7-7	TRBJ1-6	.	CASSARQWGSPLHF	TGTGCTAGCAGCGCCCGGCAGTGGGGGTCACCCCTCCACTTT
.	TRBV19	TRBJ1-2	TRBD1	CASSIGSGQRGELDYGYTF	TGTGCCAGTAGTATCGGGTCGGGACAGAGAGGGGAACTGGACTATGGCTACACCTTC
.	TRBV7-8	TRBJ2-7	.	CASRNFRDLSYEQYF	TGTGCCAGCAGAAATTTCCGGGACCTTTCCTACGAGCAGTACTTC
.	TRBV6-5	TRBJ1-3	.	CASSYSRPYSGNTIYF	TGTGCCAGCAGTTACTCCCGACCCTACTCTGGAAACACCATATATTTT
few	TRBV19	TRBJ1-1	TRBD1	CASSKTQGMRAEAFF	TGTGCCAGTAGTAAGACACAGGGGATGAGAGCTGAAGCTTTCTTT
.	TRBV2	TRBJ2-3	TRBD1	CASDRDREYVDTQYF	TGTGCCAGTGACCGGGACAGGGAGTATGTCGATACGCAGTATTTT
.	TRBV27	TRBJ2-1	TRBD2	CASSVGLGYNEQFF	TGTGCCAGCAGTGTGGGACTAGGGTACAATGAGCAGTTCTTC
.	TRBV9	TRBJ1-2	.	CASSVANLNYGYTF	TGTGCCAGCAGCGTAGCGAATCTTAACTATGGCTACACCTTC
.	TRBV7-2	TRBJ2-3	.	CASSFGSYTDTQYF	TGTGCCAGCAGCTTCGGAAGTTACACAGATACGCAGTATTTT
.	TRBV28	TRBJ1-1	.	CASSFLYSPRAGTEAFF	TGTGCCAGCAGTTTCCTGTATTCCCCGCGCGCGGGCACTGAAGCTTTCTTT
.	TRBV28	TRBJ2-4	.	CASLSGGSGKNIQYF	TGTGCCAGCCTGAGTGGGGGATCGGGCAAAAACATTCAGTACTTC
.	TRBV9	TRBJ1-3	.	CASVGVGNTIYF	TGTGCCAGCGTCGGAGTTGGAAACACCATATATTTT
.	TRBV11-1	TRBJ1-2	.	CASSLRQGSGYTF	TGTGCCAGCAGCTTAAGGCAGGGCAGCGGCTACACCTTC
.	TRBV2	TRBJ1-4	.	CASIRQPTTNEKLFF	TGTGCCAGCATACGGCAGCCCACCACTAATGAAAAACTGTTTTTT
once	TRBV13	TRBJ1-5	.	CASSKGTANQPQHF	TGTGCCAGCAGTAAAGGGACTGCCAATCAGCCCCAGCATTTT
.	TRBV5-6	TRBJ1-2	TRBD1	CASRLQGAGGYTF	TGTGCCAGCAGGCTACAGGGGGCAGGGGGCTACACCTTC
few	TRBV7-8	TRBJ1-5	.	CASSLRENSNQPQHF	TGTGCCAGCAGCTTAAGGGAGAATAGCAATCAGCCCCAGCATTTT
once	TRBV5-1	TRBJ2-1	.	CASSLAQSSASNEQFF	TGCGCCAGCAGCTTGGCCCAATCCTCTGCGTCCAATGAGCAGTTCTTC
.	TRBV6-5	TRBJ2-7	TRBD1	CASKGQGRRGQYF	TGTGCCAGCAAGGGACAGGGGCGCCGGGGGCAGTACTTC
.	TRBV19	TRBJ2-7	TRBD2	CASSNPSGGVYEQYF	TGTGCCAGTAGTAACCCTAGCGGGGGGGTCTACGAGCAGTACTTC
.	TRBV4-1	TRBJ1-3	.	CASSPDRSGNTIYF	TGCGCCAGCAGCCCCGACCGCTCTGGAAACACCATATATTTT
.	TRBV4-2	TRBJ2-7	TRBD2	CASSLTSGGWDEQYF	TGTGCCAGCAGCCTCACTAGCGGGGGGTGGGACGAGCAGTACTTC
.	TRBV28	TRBJ2-1	.	CASSLSNEQFF	TGTGCCAGCAGTTTATCGAATGAGCAGTTCTTC
.	TRBV5-5	TRBJ1-4	.	CASSFRGGDEKLFF	TGTGCCAGCAGCTTTCGGGGGGGCGATGAAAAACTGTTTTTT
.	TRBV7-9	TRBJ2-7	.	CASSSRFQVYEQYF	TGTGCCAGCAGCTCGCGGTTCCAGGTCTACGAGCAGTACTTC
once	TRBV7-9	TRBJ2-7	.	CASSPTWGLYEQYF	TGTGCCAGCAGCCCTACCTGGGGACTCTACGAGCAGTACTTC
.	TRBV14	TRBJ2-3	TRBD2	CASSQVNSGRVTDTQYF	TGTGCCAGCAGCCAAGTGAATAGCGGGAGAGTAACAGATACGCAGTATTTT
.	TRBV5-6	TRBJ1-6	.	CASSSSGKNNSPLHF	TGTGCCAGCAGCTCATCAGGGAAGAACAATTCACCCCTCCACTTT
.	TRBV28	TRBJ1-2	TRBD1	CASSSTGGSRGYTF	TGTGCCAGCAGTTCTACAGGGGGCTCTCGGGGCTACACCTTC
.	TRBV5-6	TRBJ2-2	.	CASSYYTGELFF	TGTGCCAGCAGCTATTATACCGGGGAGCTGTTTTTT
.	TRBV7-2	TRBJ2-7	.	CASSLAQLGGYEQYF	TGTGCCAGCAGCTTAGCGCAACTAGGGGGGTACGAGCAGTACTTC
.	TRBV27	TRBJ1-5	.	CASSLTRPGQPQHF	TGTGCCAGCAGTTTAACAAGGCCGGGCCAGCCCCAGCATTTT